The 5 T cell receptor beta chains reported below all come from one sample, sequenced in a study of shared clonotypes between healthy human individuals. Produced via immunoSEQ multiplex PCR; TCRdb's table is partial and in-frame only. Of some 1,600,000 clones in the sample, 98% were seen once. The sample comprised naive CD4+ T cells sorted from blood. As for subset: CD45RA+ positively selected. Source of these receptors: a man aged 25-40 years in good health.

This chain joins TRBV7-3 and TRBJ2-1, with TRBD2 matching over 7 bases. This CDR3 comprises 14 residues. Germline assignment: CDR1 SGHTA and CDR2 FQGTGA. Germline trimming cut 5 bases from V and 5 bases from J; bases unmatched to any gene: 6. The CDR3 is CASSVEGLHNEQFF. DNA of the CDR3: TGTGCCAGCAGCGTCGAGGGACTACACAATGAGCAGTTCTTC.

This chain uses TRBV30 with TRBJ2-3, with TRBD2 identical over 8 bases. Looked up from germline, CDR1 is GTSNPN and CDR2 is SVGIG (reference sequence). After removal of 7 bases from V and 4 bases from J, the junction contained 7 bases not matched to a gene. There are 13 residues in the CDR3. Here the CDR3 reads CASERESADTQYF. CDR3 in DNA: TGTGCCTCTGAGCGGGAGTCCGCAGATACGCAGTATTTT.

The CDR3 sequence is CASSETRQGGEKLFF. DNA of the CDR3: TGCGCCAGCAGTGAGACCCGACAGGGCGGCGAAAAACTGTTTTTT. The chain employs TRBV10-1 and TRBJ1-4; 7 bases line up with TRBD1. The V gene end was trimmed by 2 bases and the J gene end by 8 bases; junction bases not matched to a gene: 8. The CDR3 loop spans 15 amino acids. Looked up from germline, CDR1 is WNHNN and CDR2 is SYGVQD (reference sequence).

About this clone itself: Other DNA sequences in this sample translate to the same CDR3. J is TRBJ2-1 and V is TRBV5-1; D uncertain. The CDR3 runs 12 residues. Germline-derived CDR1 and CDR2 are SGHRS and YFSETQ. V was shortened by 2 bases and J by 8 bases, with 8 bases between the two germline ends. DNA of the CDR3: TGCGCCAGCAGCTTACAAGGTCATGAGCAGTTCTTC. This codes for CASSLQGHEQFF.

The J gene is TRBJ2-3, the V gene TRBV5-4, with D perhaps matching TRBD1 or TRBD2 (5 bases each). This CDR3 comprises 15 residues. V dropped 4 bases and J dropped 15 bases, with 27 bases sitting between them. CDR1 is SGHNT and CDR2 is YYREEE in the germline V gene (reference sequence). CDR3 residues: CASSIQGGWEIPPYF. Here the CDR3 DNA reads TGTGCCAGCAGCATCCAGGGCGGTTGGGAGATTCCACCATATTTT. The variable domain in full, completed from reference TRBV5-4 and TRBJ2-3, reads ETGVTQSPTHLIKTRGQQVTLRCSSQSGHNTVSWYQQALGQGPQFIFQYYREEENGRGNFPPRFSGLQFPNYSSELNVNALELDDSALYLCASSIQGGWEIPPYFGPGTRLTVL.